Sequencing of this T cell receptor (beta chain) was carried out in a study of spatial heterogeneity in lung cancer. Study context: Consistent detection of more beta-chain than alpha-chain sequences was observed. Every unique TCR and UMI combination, on average, appeared more than ten times in raw reads. Points from the study as a whole: Detection of ubiquitous tumor TCRs in blood was higher at resection than follow-up.

A distinct unique molecular identifier was carried by each TCR cDNA molecule. In TCRdb, the 5' RACE reads were re-called with MiXCR into one record per CDR3 protein. The sample consists of 25,000 to 30,000 distinct CDR3 sequences, approximately 6% of them appearing once. Comment on this clonotype: No antigen is known for it.

The CDR3 runs 14 residues. The germline CDR1 and CDR2 sequences are DFQATT and SNEGSKA (reference sequence). Losses at the gene ends were 6 bases for V and 5 bases for J; bases not matched to a gene: 5. Time point in this sample: blood at routine non-recurrence follow-up after resection. The input material, whole RNA from tumor, nontumor lung or frozen PBMC, was sequenced unsorted. This specimen consisted of PBMCs, obtained at follow-up. This clonotype was obtained from a male donor with early-stage non-small cell lung cancer. The rearrangement uses TRBV20-1 and TRBJ2-2, with 11 bases matching TRBD2. CDR3 DNA: TGCAGTGCCATAGGGACTAGCGGTACCGGGGAGCTGTTTTTT. Protein sequence: CSAIGTSGTGELFF.